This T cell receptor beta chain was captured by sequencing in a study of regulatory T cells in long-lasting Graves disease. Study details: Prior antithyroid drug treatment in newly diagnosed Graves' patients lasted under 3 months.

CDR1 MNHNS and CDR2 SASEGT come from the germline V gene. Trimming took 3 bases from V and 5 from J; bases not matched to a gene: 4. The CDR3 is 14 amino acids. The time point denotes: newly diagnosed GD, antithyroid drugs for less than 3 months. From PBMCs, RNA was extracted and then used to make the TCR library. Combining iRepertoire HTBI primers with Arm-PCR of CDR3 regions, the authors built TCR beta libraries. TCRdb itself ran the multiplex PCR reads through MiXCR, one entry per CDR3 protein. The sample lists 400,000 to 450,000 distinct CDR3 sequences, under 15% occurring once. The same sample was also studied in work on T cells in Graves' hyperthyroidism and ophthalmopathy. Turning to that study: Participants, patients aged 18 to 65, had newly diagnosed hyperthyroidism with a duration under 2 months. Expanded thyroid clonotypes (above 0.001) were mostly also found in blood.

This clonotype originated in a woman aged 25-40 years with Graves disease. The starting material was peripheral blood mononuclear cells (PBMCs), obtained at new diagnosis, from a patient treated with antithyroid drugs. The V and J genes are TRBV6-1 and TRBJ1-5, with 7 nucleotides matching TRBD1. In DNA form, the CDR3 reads TGTGCCAGCAGTGATGTCACAGGGGATCAGCCCCAGCATTTT. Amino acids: CASSDVTGDQPQHF.